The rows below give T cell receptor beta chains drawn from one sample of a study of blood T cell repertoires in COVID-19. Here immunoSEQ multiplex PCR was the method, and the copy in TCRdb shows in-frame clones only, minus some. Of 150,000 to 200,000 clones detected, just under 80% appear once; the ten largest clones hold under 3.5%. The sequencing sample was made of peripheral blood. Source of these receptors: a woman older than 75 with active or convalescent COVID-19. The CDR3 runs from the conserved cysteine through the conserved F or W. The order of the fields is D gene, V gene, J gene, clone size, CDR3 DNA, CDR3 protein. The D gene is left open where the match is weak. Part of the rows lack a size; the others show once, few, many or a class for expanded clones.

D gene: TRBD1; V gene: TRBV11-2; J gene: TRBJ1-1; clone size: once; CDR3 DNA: TGTGCCAGCAGCTCACACAGGGGTCGGGTTGAAGCTTTCTTT; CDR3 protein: CASSSHRGRVEAFF
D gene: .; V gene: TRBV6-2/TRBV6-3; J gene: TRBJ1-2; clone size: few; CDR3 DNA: TGTGCCAGCAGCGAACGAGACACCTATGGCTACACCTTC; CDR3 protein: CASSERDTYGYTF
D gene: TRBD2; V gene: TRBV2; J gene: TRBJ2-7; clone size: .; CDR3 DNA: TGTGCCAGCAGTGAAACTAGCGGGGGGTCCTTGGAGCAGTACTTC; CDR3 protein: CASSETSGGSLEQYF
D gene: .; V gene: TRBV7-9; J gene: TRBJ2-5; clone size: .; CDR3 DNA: TGTGCCAGCAGCTTACTCAGGGATCAAGAGACCCAGTACTTC; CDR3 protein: CASSLLRDQETQYF
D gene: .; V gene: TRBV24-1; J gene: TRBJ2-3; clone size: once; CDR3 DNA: TGTGCCACCAGCCTCAGCACAGATACGCAGTATTTT; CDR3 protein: CATSLSTDTQYF
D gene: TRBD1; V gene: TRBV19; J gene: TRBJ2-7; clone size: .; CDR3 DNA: TGTGCCAGTAGTATATGGGGACAGGGAACAGACGAGCAGTACTTC; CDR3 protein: CASSIWGQGTDEQYF
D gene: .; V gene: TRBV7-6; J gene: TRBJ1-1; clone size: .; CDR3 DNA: TGTGCCAGCAGCTTCCCGCAGGAAGCTTTTTTT; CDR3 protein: CASSFPQEAFF
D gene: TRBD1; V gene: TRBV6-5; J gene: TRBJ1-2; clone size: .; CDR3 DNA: TGTGCCAGCAGTCGACAGGGTTACTATGGCTACACCTTC; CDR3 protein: CASSRQGYYGYTF
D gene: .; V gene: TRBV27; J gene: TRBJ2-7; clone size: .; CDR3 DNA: TGTGCCAGCAGTTTATCGGCTAGTAGTCACGAGCAGTACTTC; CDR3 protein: CASSLSASSHEQYF
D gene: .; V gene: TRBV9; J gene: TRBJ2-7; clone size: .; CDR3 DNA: TGTGCCAGCAGCGTAGGTTTCCAGGGGAACGAGCAGTACTTC; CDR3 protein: CASSVGFQGNEQYF